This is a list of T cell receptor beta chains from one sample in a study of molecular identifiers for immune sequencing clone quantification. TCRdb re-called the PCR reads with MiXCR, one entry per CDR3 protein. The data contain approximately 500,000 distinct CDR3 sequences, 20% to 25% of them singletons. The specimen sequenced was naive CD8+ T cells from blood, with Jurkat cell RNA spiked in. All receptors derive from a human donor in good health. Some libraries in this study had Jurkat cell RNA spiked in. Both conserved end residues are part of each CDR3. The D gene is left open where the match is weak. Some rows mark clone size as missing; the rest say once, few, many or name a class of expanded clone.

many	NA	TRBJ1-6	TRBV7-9	TGTGCCAGCAGCCCCTTTGAGAGCTCCTATAATTCACCCCTCCACTTT	CASSPFESSYNSPLHF
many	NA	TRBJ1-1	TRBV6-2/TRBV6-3	TGTGCCAGCAGGAGTACCGGGCCACACACTGAAGCTTTCTTT	CASRSTGPHTEAFF
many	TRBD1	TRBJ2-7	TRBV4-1	TGCGCCAGCAGCCAAGGACAGGGTGGAAGCTACGAGCAGTACTTC	CASSQGQGGSYEQYF
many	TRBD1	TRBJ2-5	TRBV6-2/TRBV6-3	TGTGCCAGCAGGATATGGACAGGGTCACAAGAGACCCAGTACTTC	CASRIWTGSQETQYF
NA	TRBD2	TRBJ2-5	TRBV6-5	TGTGCCAGCAGGGTACTAGCGGGGGGGGTTCAAGAGACCCAGTACTTC	CASRVLAGGVQETQYF
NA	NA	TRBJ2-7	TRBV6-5	TGTGCCAGCAGTTACGGTCCAGGGTGGGCCTACGAGCAGTACTTC	CASSYGPGWAYEQYF
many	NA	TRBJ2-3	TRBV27	TGTGCCAGCAGTTTATTGACTCCACACACAGATACGCAGTATTTT	CASSLLTPHTDTQYF
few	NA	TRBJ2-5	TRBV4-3	TGCGCCAGCAGCCAAGATTCCAAAGAGACCCAGTACTTC	CASSQDSKETQYF
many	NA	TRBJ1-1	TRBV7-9	TGTGCCAGCAGCTTAGTCGGGTCCCTCTACACTGAAGCTTTCTTT	CASSLVGSLYTEAFF
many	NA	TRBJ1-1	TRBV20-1	TGCAGTGCTAGAAAGACGGTGAACACTGAAGCTTTCTTT	CSARKTVNTEAFF
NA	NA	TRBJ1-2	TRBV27	TGTGCCAGCAGCCCGGAGGCAGGGTCATACTATGGCTACACCTTC	CASSPEAGSYYGYTF
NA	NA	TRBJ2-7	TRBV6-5	TGTGCCACGCGGAGCGGGTGGACCTACGAGCAGAACTTC	CATRSGWTYEQNF
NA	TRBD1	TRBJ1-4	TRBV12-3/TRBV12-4	TGTGCCAGCAAAAGTGAGGGGGCGTCTAATGAAAAACTGTTTTTT	CASKSEGASNEKLFF
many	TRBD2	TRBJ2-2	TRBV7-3	TGTGCCAGCAGCTCCCGGACTAGCGGAACCACCGGGGAGCTGTTTTTT	CASSSRTSGTTGELFF
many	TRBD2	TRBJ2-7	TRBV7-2	TGTGCCAGCAGCCCGGCTGGACTAGCGGTTAATTACGAGCAGTACTTC	CASSPAGLAVNYEQYF
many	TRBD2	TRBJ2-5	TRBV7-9	TGTGCCAGCAGCTTAGTAGCGGGGGACCAAGAGACCCAGTACTTC	CASSLVAGDQETQYF
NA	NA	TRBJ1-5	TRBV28	TGTGCCGCCTCGGGAGGGGTGACGAATGATCAGCCCCAGCATTTT	CAASGGVTNDQPQHF
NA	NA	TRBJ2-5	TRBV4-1	TGCGCCAGCAGCCAATATCGACTCGAAGAGACCCAGTACTTC	CASSQYRLEETQYF
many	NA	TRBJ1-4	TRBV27	TGTGCCAGCAGTCCGCGTCTAAGCTTAAATGAAAAACTGTTTTTT	CASSPRLSLNEKLFF
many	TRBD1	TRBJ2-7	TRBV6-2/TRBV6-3	TGTGCCAGCAGCTCTGACAGGGGTCGCGAGCAGTACTTC	CASSSDRGREQYF
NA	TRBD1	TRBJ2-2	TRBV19	TGTGCCAGTAACCTCCGGGACAGGTCCACCGGGGAGCTGTTTTTT	CASNLRDRSTGELFF
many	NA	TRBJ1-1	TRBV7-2	TGTGCCAGCAGCTCCCGATATAGAGGACAGACGAACACTGAAGCTTTCTTT	CASSSRYRGQTNTEAFF
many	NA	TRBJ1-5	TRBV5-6	TGTGCCAGCAGCGATGGACTGATCTCGCCCCAGCATTTT	CASSDGLISPQHF
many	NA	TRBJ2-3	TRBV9	TGTGCCAGCAGCGTAGAGAAAGATACGCAGTATTTT	CASSVEKDTQYF
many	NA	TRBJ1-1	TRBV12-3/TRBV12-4	TGTGCCAGCAGCCCGGACAGTTTTTCCCACCCTAGAACTGAAGCTTTCTTT	CASSPDSFSHPRTEAFF
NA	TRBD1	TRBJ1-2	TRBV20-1	TGCAGTGCTAGAGATCCCGGACAGGGGACGGGCTACACCTTC	CSARDPGQGTGYTF
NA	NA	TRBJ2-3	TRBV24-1	TGTGCCACCAGTGACCCTAGAGGGGGGATGGGAAGCACAGATGCGCAGTATTTT	CATSDPRGGMGSTDAQYF
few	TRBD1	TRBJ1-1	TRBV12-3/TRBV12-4	TGTGCCAGCAGCCGGTTTGGGCAGGGGGCTGCTTTCTTT	CASSRFGQGAAFF
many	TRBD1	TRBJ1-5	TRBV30	TGTGCCTGGAGCCTCCGGGACAGTGTTAGCAATCAGCCCCAGCATTTT	CAWSLRDSVSNQPQHF
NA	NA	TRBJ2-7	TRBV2	TGTGCCAGCGTCGACAAGGGCTACTCCTACGAGCAGTACTTC	CASVDKGYSYEQYF
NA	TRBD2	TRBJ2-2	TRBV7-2	TGTGCCAGCAGCCTTCTAGCGGGAGGGCCGGACACCGGGGAGCTGTTTTTT	CASSLLAGGPDTGELFF
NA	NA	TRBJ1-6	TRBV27	TGTGCCAGCAGTTTTGGCAGGGGAAATTCACCCCTCCACTTT	CASSFGRGNSPLHF
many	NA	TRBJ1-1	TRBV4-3	TGCGCCAGCAGCCAGGGGATGGGATTATTCACTGAAGCTTTCTTT	CASSQGMGLFTEAFF
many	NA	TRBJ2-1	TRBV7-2	TGTGCCAGCAGCTTAGGGACTGCATATGAGCAGTTCTTC	CASSLGTAYEQFF
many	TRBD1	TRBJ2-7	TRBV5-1	TGCGCCAGCAGCTTCCTGACAGGGGAAAGCTACGAGCAGTACTTC	CASSFLTGESYEQYF
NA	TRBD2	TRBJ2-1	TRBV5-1	TGCGCCTGCAGCTTCCTAGCGGGAGTCGGTAATGAGCAGTTCTTC	CACSFLAGVGNEQFF
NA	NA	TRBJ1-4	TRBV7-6	TGTGCCAGCAGCTTAGAGGGGGGTCCGAATAATGAAAAACTGTTTTTT	CASSLEGGPNNEKLFF
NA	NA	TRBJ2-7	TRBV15	TGTGCCACCAGCAGAGATCGGGGCTCTTCTACCTACGAGCAGTACTTC	CATSRDRGSSTYEQYF
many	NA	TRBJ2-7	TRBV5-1	TGCGCCAGCAGCCCCGGGCCACCAAACGAGCAGTACTTC	CASSPGPPNEQYF
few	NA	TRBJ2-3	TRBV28	TGTGCCAGCAGTTTACACCCTATGGCCTACCCCACAGATACGCAGTATTTT	CASSLHPMAYPTDTQYF
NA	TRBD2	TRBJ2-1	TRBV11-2	TGTGCCTGCAGCTTAGCCGGACTAGCGGGGATCAATGAGCAGTTCTTC	CACSLAGLAGINEQFF
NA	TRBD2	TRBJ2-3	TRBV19	TGTGCCAGTAGTATTCTAGCGGACACAGATACGCAGTATTTT	CASSILADTDTQYF
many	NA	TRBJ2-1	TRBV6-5	TGTGCCAGCAGCTGGGGGGGGGCCAATGAGCAGTTCTTC	CASSWGGANEQFF
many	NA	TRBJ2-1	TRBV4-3	TGCGCCAGCAGCCAAGTCCGGGGGCCCTACAATGAGCAGTTCTTC	CASSQVRGPYNEQFF
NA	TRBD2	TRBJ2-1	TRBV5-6	TGTGCCAGCGGGACTAGCGGGAGCTATGAGCAGTTCTTC	CASGTSGSYEQFF
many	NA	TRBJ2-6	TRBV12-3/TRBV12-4	TGTGCCAGCAGCTCGGAGGGGCCAGGAATGTTAGGGGCCAACGTCCTGACTTTC	CASSSEGPGMLGANVLTF
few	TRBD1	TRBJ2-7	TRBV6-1	TGTGCCAGCAGTGAAGCGGGGACAGGGGGTATCTACGAGCAGTACTTC	CASSEAGTGGIYEQYF
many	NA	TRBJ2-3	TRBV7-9	TGTGCCAGCAGTTTTGTGGGAGAGGGTCCAGATACGCAGTATTTT	CASSFVGEGPDTQYF
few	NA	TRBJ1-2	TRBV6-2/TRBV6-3	TGTGCCAGCAGTTATGCCAGGGTTGATGGCTACACCTTC	CASSYARVDGYTF
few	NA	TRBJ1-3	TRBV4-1	TGCGCCAGCAGCCAAGAAACCACGTTCACTAACACCATATATTTT	CASSQETTFTNTIYF
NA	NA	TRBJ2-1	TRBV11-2	TGTGCCAGCAGCTTAGTCCCTACGGACAATGAGCAGTTCTTC	CASSLVPTDNEQFF
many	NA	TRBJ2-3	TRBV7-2	TGTGCCAGCAGCTTAGTCGTACAGTACACAGATACGCAGTATTTT	CASSLVVQYTDTQYF
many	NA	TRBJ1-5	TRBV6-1	TGTGCCAGCAGTGATTCGGGTCAGCCCCAGCATTTT	CASSDSGQPQHF
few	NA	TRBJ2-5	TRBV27	TGTGCCAGCAGTTTATCATTCCAAGAGACCCAGTACTTC	CASSLSFQETQYF
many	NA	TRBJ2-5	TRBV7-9	TGTGCCAGCAGCTTCCGAAGGGGGGGCCATTCCCAAGAGACCCAGTACTTC	CASSFRRGGHSQETQYF
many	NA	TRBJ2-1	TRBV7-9	TGTGCCAGCAGCCGGTTCGGCGGGACACAGACCTACAATGAGCAGTTCTTC	CASSRFGGTQTYNEQFF
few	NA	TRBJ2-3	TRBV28	TGTGCCAGCAGTCACGAGGGTATTAGGGATACGCAGTATTTT	CASSHEGIRDTQYF